This TCR beta chain stems from a study of shared clonotypes between healthy human individuals. Study overall: Per-donor plates numbered three CD4 naive, three CD4 memory, two CD8 naive and one CD8 memory. General observations from the study: Clonotype sharing among donors was expected to depend on sequencing depth. Estimated clonotype richness was generally higher in naive than memory subsets.

This clone was detected once. Antigen unknown. Assay used: immunoSEQ multiplex PCR; TCRdb lists only in-frame clones, some missing. Of millions of clones listed, roughly 95% were seen once; the top ten hold 0.13%. Looked up from germline, CDR1 is GTSNPN and CDR2 is SVGIG (reference sequence). This CDR3 contains 15 residues. The V gene lost 1 base and the J gene lost 0 bases, with 10 bases spanning the gap. The receptor was derived from a man aged 18 to 30 in good health. The sample was naive CD4+ T cells sorted from blood. Subset defined: CD45RA+ positively selected. The chain is built from TRBV30 and TRBJ1-3; D is possibly TRBD1 (5 bases). The CDR3 here is CAWSGDGRSGNTIYF. CDR3 nucleotide sequence: TGTGCCTGGAGTGGGGACGGACGCTCTGGAAACACCATATATTTT.